The 8 T cell receptor beta chains in this list originate from one sample, sequenced in a study of blood T cell repertoires in COVID-19. TCRdb's table, derived via immunoSEQ multiplex PCR, lists solely in-frame clones and lacks some. This sample has fewer than 350,000 clones, with about 87% found just once. Sequencing was carried out using PBMCs or T cells enriched from blood (not recorded which). The receptors here all came from a woman aged 30 to 39 with acute COVID-19.

The chain couples TRBV15 to TRBJ2-7; no clear D gene. Germline CDR1 and CDR2: LNHNV and YYDKDF (reference sequence). The CDR3 has 13 residues. V lost 0 bases and J lost 6, with 9 bases in between. Written as DNA, the CDR3 is TGTGCCACCAGCAGAGATCAGAGAGGCGAGCAGTACTTC. Residues: CATSRDQRGEQYF.

The chain combines TRBV2 with TRBJ2-1; TRBD2 matches 15 bases. V lost 3 bases, J lost 6 bases, and 3 bases stayed unmatched. CDR3 length: 16 amino acids. Germline-derived CDR1 and CDR2 are SNHLY and FYNNEI. CDR3 sequence (DNA): TGTGCCAGCAGTGATAGGACTAGCGGGAGGGCCAATGAGCAGTTCTTC. Protein product: CASSDRTSGRANEQFF.

The chain couples TRBV10-3 to TRBJ2-2, with a tentative D call TRBD1 (6 bases). This CDR3 is 15 amino acids long. Trimming shortened V by 0 bases and J by 4 bases, and 9 bases separated the two germline ends. Germline V gene sequence: CDR1 ENHRY, CDR2 SYGVKD. Here the CDR3 DNA reads TGTGCCATCAGTGAGTCGTCACAGGGCACCGGGGAGCTGTTTTTT. It translates to CAISESSQGTGELFF.

V is TRBV28 and J is TRBJ2-7; D gene uncertain. The germline CDR1 and CDR2 sequences are MDHEN and SYDVKM. The CDR3 is 14 residues long. V gave up 4 bases and J gave up 6 bases, with 16 bases separating them. The CDR3 spells CASSSRLPPGEQYF. The CDR3 region has the DNA TGTGCCAGCAGTTCCCGCTTACCTCCGGGCGAGCAGTACTTC.

The chain recombines TRBV3-1 (or the pseudogene TRBV3-2) with TRBJ1-1; the match to TRBD1 covers 8 bases. This CDR3 spans 17 amino acids. J gave up 11 bases and V 3 bases, and 20 bases lay outside the gene matches. Germline CDR1 LGHDT, CDR2 YNNKEL (reference sequence). The CDR3 here is CASSHPLGQGAAPGAFF. CDR3 coding DNA: TGTGCCAGCAGCCACCCCCTGGGGCAGGGGGCTGCACCTGGGGCTTTCTTT.

The rearrangement links TRBV4-1 to TRBJ2-1; D call uncertain. Germline V lookup: CDR1 MGHRA, CDR2 YSYEKL. Trimming stripped 1 base from V and 10 bases from J, with 8 bases between. The CDR3 runs 12 residues. The CDR3 loop reads CASSQVPLEQFF. CDR3 coding DNA: TGCGCCAGCAGCCAAGTCCCCCTAGAGCAGTTCTTC.

The J gene is TRBJ2-7, the V gene TRBV4-2; TRBD2 aligns across 15 bases. CDR1 and CDR2 from the germline V gene are LGHNA and YNFKEQ. The trim removed 0 bases at V and 6 bases at J, leaving 18 bases unmatched. CDR3 length: 21 amino acids. CDR3 bases: TGTGCCAGCAGCCAAGATGAAGTAGGACTAGCGGGAGGGCCAAGGGGGCTCGAGCAGTACTTC. It specifies CASSQDEVGLAGGPRGLEQYF.

The genes are TRBV9 and TRBJ1-1; 7 bases align to TRBD1. In germline, CDR1 is SGDLS, CDR2 YYNGEE. The CDR3 extends over 17 amino acids. V dropped 0 bases and J dropped 1; count of bases not matched to a gene: 9. The CDR3 nucleotides are TGTGCCAGCAGCGTAGGATTAGCAGGGACAGCGAACACTGAAGCTTTCTTT. As protein: CASSVGLAGTANTEAFF.